These 31 T cell receptor beta chains share one sample of origin, sequenced in a study of T-cell reconstitution after alpha-beta-depleted transplantation in children. Using unique molecular identifiers, the investigators prepared the TCRbeta library. A single record per CDR3 protein comes from TCRdb applying MiXCR to the PCR reads. This sample carries a few hundred thousand distinct CDR3 sequences, roughly 13% of them seen once, and the ten largest clones take 4% to 5.5%. The sequencing used PBMCs, collected from the stem cell graft. The receptor source for this set is a human donor who donated a stem cell graft to a child with Fanconi anemia.

This clonotype has just a few counts. V gene TRBV5-1 combines with J gene TRBJ2-7; the D gene is possibly TRBD1 (8 bases). CDR3 length equals 14 residues. CDR1 and CDR2 (germline): SGHRS, YFSETQ. V lost 0 bases, J lost 8 bases, and 15 bases lay in between. CDR3 coding DNA: TGCGCCAGCAGCTTGGGAACAGGGGGGGAGAAGCAGTACGTC. As protein: CASSLGTGGEKQYV.

This chain uses TRBV7-8 with TRBJ2-2, with 12 bases identical to TRBD2. V was pared by 0 bases and J by 3 bases, with 11 bases of the junction left unmatched. The CDR3 length is 20 residues. Germline values: CDR1 SGHVS, CDR2 FQNEAQ. The CDR3 is CASSLANRAASGGDTGELFF. As DNA, the CDR3 is TGTGCCAGCAGCTTAGCGAATAGGGCCGCTAGCGGGGGGGACACCGGGGAGCTGTTTTTT. Together with reference TRBV7-8 and TRBJ2-2, the CDR3 gives the full variable domain: GAGVSQSPRYKVAKRGQDVALRCDPISGHVSLFWYQQALGQGPEFLTYFQNEAQLDKSGLPSDRFFAERPEGSVSTLKIQRTQQEDSAVYLCASSLANRAASGGDTGELFFGEGSRLTVL.

This clonotype was counted a few times. This chain links TRBV20-1 with TRBJ2-7; no clear D. In germline, CDR1 is DFQATT, CDR2 SNEGSKA (reference sequence). The length of the CDR3 is 13 residues. Between the trimmed V and J ends, which lost 1 base and 6 bases, there was a span of 13 bases. Here the CDR3 DNA reads TGCAGTGCTAGAGCCCTCCCCATCGCCGAGCAGTACTTC. Amino acid sequence: CSARALPIAEQYF.

This clonotype was observed many times. This chain connects TRBV19 to TRBJ1-1; no reliable D call. The CDR3 has 13 amino acids. The germline CDR1 and CDR2 sequences are LNHDA and SQIVND (reference sequence). V dropped 6 bases and J dropped 3 bases, with 11 bases sitting between them. The CDR3 is CASRLSGHTEAFF. DNA for the CDR3: TGTGCCAGTAGACTCTCCGGACACACTGAAGCTTTCTTT.

A word on this clonotype: At one end, the junction sequence differs from germline, possibly due to a read error. This sequence joins TRBV3-1 and TRBJ2-1; D remains ambiguous. Germline values: CDR1 LGHDT, CDR2 YNNKEL (reference sequence). The CDR3 extends over 13 amino acids. CDR3: CASSPPSDNEQFF. CDR3 DNA: TGTGCCAGCAGCCCCCCCTCCGACAATGAGCAGTTCTTC.

This clonotype has more than one count but fewer than ten. The DNA for the CDR3 is TGTGCCAGCAGCTTAGGCCCTCGGCAGGACAATGAGCAGTTCTTC. This codes for CASSLGPRQDNEQFF. The V and J genes are TRBV11-2 and TRBJ2-1, with D uncertain. CDR1 is SGHAT and CDR2 is FQNNGV in the germline V gene. Trimming cost V 1 base and J 5 bases, with 12 bases left between them. The CDR3 is made up of 15 amino acids.

This clonotype appeared a few times. The rearrangement joins TRBV4-3 to TRBJ2-3; D unresolved. This CDR3 comprises 15 residues. With 4 bases removed from V and 0 bases from J, the gap between germline ends came to 11 bases. The V gene's germline CDR1 is LGHNA and CDR2 YSLEER. This CDR3 reads CASSPIRGSTDTQYF. In DNA, the CDR3 is TGCGCCAGCAGCCCCATCCGCGGTAGCACAGATACGCAGTATTTT.

This clonotype was recorded many times. Written as DNA, the CDR3 is TGTGCCAGTGGGATTACCTACAATGAGCAGTTCTTC. As protein: CASGITYNEQFF. The V and J genes are TRBV6-6 and TRBJ2-1; D remains ambiguous. Trimming cost V 9 bases and J 2 bases, with 8 bases left between them. Germline loops: CDR1 MNHNY, CDR2 SVGAGI (reference sequence). The CDR3 loop spans 12 amino acids.

This clonotype was detected a few times. The chain links TRBV5-1 to TRBJ1-1; 8 bases fit TRBD1. The CDR3 totals 16 residues. Germline CDR1 and CDR2: SGHRS and YFSETQ. The J segment lost 2 bases and the V segment lost 4 bases, leaving 10 bases of the junction unmatched. In nucleotides, the CDR3 is TGCGCCAGCAGCCCGACAGGGGTTACCCCTAACACTGAAGCTTTCTTT. It is translated as CASSPTGVTPNTEAFF.

This clonotype was seen repeatedly, ten times or more. The rearrangement joins TRBV29-1 to TRBJ2-1; the match to TRBD1 covers 9 bases. CDR3 length: 13 residues. The J segment lost 2 bases and the V segment lost 7 bases, leaving 3 bases of the junction unmatched. Germline lookup yields CDR1 SQVTM and CDR2 ANQGSEA. CDR3 bases: TGCAGCGGGGGACAGGGAACCTACAATGAGCAGTTCTTC. Translating gives CSGGQGTYNEQFF.

Only a few counts were recorded for this clonotype. The chain links TRBV9 to TRBJ2-2, with D possibly matching TRBD1 (6 bases). The V gene's germline CDR1 is SGDLS and CDR2 YYNGEE. The CDR3 has 16 residues. Trimming took 4 bases from V and 4 from J, leaving 17 bases between them. The CDR3 DNA sequence: TGTGCCAGCAGCCCCCGAGATTGGACAGTCACCGGGGAGCTGTTTTTT. It codes for CASSPRDWTVTGELFF.

This clonotype was recorded at least ten times. This chain joins TRBV12-3 or TRBV12-4 and TRBJ1-4, with D unresolved. The CDR3 totals 13 residues. Trimming took 3 bases from V and 7 from J, leaving 9 bases between them. The CDR3 region has the DNA TGTGCCAGCAGTTTCGCAGGAGCTGAAAAACTGTTTTTT. It translates to CASSFAGAEKLFF.

The gene calls are TRBV30 and TRBJ1-2; the D gene is possibly TRBD1 (5 bases). Between the trimmed V and J ends, which lost 1 base and 8 bases, there was a span of 11 bases. Germline CDR1 reads GTSNPN; CDR2 reads SVGIG (reference sequence). The CDR3 spans 12 residues. The CDR3 spells CAWSGQAGGYTF. Written as DNA, the CDR3 is TGTGCCTGGAGTGGGCAGGCAGGGGGCTACACCTTC.

The chain is built from TRBV6-2 or TRBV6-3 and TRBJ2-5; possibly TRBD1 for D (7 bases). The CDR3 consists of 14 residues. The V end lost 8 bases, the J end lost 5 bases, and 18 bases lay between the germline ends. Germline V gives CDR1 MNHEY, CDR2 SVGEGT. The CDR3 bases are TGTGCCAGCTGTGACGGAGGGGGCCGCGAGACCCAGTACTTC. Its translation: CASCDGGGRETQYF.

This clonotype has more than one count but fewer than ten. J is TRBJ1-2 and V is TRBV30; 8 nucleotides agree with TRBD1. Germline CDR1 is GTSNPN and CDR2 is SVGIG (reference sequence). Trimming removed 6 bases from V and 5 bases from J; junction bases left unmatched: 14. The CDR3 loop spans 15 amino acids. In DNA form, the CDR3 reads TGTGCCTGCTCCGGACAGGGCGTGAAAGGTTATGGCTACACCTTC. Translation: CACSGQGVKGYGYTF.

There are a few counts of this clonotype. The V call is TRBV28, the J call TRBJ1-5; D not certain. The CDR3 covers 13 residues. In germline, CDR1 is MDHEN, CDR2 SYDVKM. The germline V and J ends were trimmed by 8 bases and 7 bases, with 15 bases remaining between them. The DNA for the CDR3 is TGTGCCAGCTCCGCATCGGCGGCCCAGCCCCAGCATTTT. It specifies CASSASAAQPQHF.

This chain uses TRBV4-3 with TRBJ1-1, with TRBD1 as a possible D gene (5 bases). The CDR3 runs 16 residues. Germline lookup yields CDR1 LGHNA and CDR2 YSLEER. Trimming pared 3 bases from V and 6 bases from J, leaving 20 bases between. The CDR3 DNA reads as TGCGCCAGCAGCCACGGGGGAGTCAATTCTAGACCTGAAGCTTTCTTT. It encodes CASSHGGVNSRPEAFF.

This clonotype was seen a few times. The chain recombines TRBV29-1 with TRBJ1-1, with D possibly TRBD1 on 6 matching bases. Germline lookup yields CDR1 SQVTM and CDR2 ANQGSEA. CDR3 length: 12 amino acids. Trimming removed 2 bases from V and 10 bases from J, with 14 bases in between. The CDR3 DNA reads TGCAGCGTTGAATCAGGGGCCTACGGAGCTTTCTTT. It translates to CSVESGAYGAFF.

The chain carries TRBV2 and TRBJ1-1; D uncertain. CDR3 length equals 12 residues. V was pared by 4 bases and J by 8 bases, with 11 bases between. CDR1 and CDR2 (germline): SNHLY, FYNNEI. The CDR3 DNA sequence: TGTGCCAGCAGTGTGGCGGCAGGCGAAGCTTTCTTT. It yields the protein CASSVAAGEAFF. Full variable domain (remainder filled in from reference TRBV2 and TRBJ1-1): EPEVTQTPSHQVTQMGQEVILRCVPISNHLYFYWYRQILGQKVEFLVSFYNNEISEKSEIFDDQFSVERPDGSNFTLKIRSTKLEDSAMYFCASSVAAGEAFFGQGTRLTVV.

This clonotype was seen a few times. The chain carries TRBV3-1 and TRBJ1-2; 9 nucleotides agree with TRBD1. The CDR3 length is 17 residues. V lost 4 bases to trimming and J lost 0 bases; unmatched junction nucleotides: 9. Germline-derived CDR1 and CDR2 are LGHDT and YNNKEL (reference sequence). CDR3 sequence reads: CASSPWDRDAANYGYTF. Here the CDR3 DNA reads TGTGCCAGCAGCCCCTGGGACAGGGACGCGGCTAACTATGGCTACACCTTC.

V and J are TRBV20-1 and TRBJ1-2; D possibly corresponds to TRBD1 (5 bases). Trimming pared 3 bases from V and 7 bases from J, leaving 15 bases between. CDR3 length equals 13 residues. The germline V gene encodes CDR1 DFQATT and CDR2 SNEGSKA (reference sequence). The CDR3: CSARGGAASGYTF. The CDR3 DNA reads as TGCAGTGCTAGGGGGGGTGCGGCTTCTGGCTACACCTTC.

The genes are TRBV9 and TRBJ1-2; D possibly corresponds to TRBD1 (5 bases). Germline values: CDR1 SGDLS, CDR2 YYNGEE. V lost 4 bases, J lost 1 base, and 14 bases lay in between. This CDR3 has 15 residues. The DNA for the CDR3 is TGTGCCAGCAGCTCACGGGACGGCGGTAACTATGGCTACACCTTC. Its protein product is CASSSRDGGNYGYTF.

This clonotype has a count of ten or more. This chain connects TRBV9 to TRBJ2-3; D unresolved. The length of the CDR3 is 14 residues. V lost 5 bases and J 6 bases, leaving 16 bases between the germline ends. Germline V gene sequence: CDR1 SGDLS, CDR2 YYNGEE. Written as DNA, the CDR3 is TGTGCCAGCAGTTCGGACCCATACACGGATACGCAGTATTTT. Its protein product is CASSSDPYTDTQYF.

V is TRBV20-1 and J is TRBJ1-5; no reliable D call. Between the trimmed V and J ends, which lost 0 bases and 4 bases, there was a span of 10 bases. Germline values: CDR1 DFQATT, CDR2 SNEGSKA (reference sequence). This CDR3 contains 14 residues. Here the CDR3 reads CSARDPLGNQPQHF. The CDR3 DNA reads as TGCAGTGCTAGAGACCCTTTGGGGAATCAGCCCCAGCATTTT.

Ten or more counts support this clonotype. The gene calls are TRBV20-1 and TRBJ2-1; 7 bases agree with TRBD1. CDR3 length equals 16 residues. Germline CDR1 DFQATT, CDR2 SNEGSKA (reference sequence). Trimming at V came to 3 bases and at J to 2 bases, leaving 10 bases not matched to a gene. The CDR3 loop reads CSARANNRGPYNEQFF. CDR3 coding DNA: TGCAGTGCTAGGGCAAACAACAGGGGCCCCTACAATGAGCAGTTCTTC.

At least ten counts were recorded for this clonotype. CDR3 DNA sequence: TGTGCCAGCAGGAACTCTGGGGCCAACGTCCTGACTTTC. Translation gives CASRNSGANVLTF. The chain combines TRBV28 with TRBJ2-6; unclear D gene. Trimming left V 6 bases short and J 0 bases short, with 3 bases between. The germline V gene has CDR1 MDHEN and CDR2 SYDVKM. The CDR3 consists of 13 residues. Combining the CDR3 with reference TRBV28 and TRBJ2-6 gives the whole variable domain DVKVTQSSRYLVKRTGEKVFLECVQDMDHENMFWYRQDPGLGLRLIYFSYDVKMKEKGDIPEGYSVSREKKERFSLILESASTNQTSMYLCASRNSGANVLTFGAGSRLTVL.

V gene TRBV27 combines with J gene TRBJ1-5; TRBD1 is a possible D gene (5 bases). Trimming removed 5 bases at V and 0 bases at J, with 11 bases between. This CDR3 comprises 15 residues. The germline V gene has CDR1 MNHEY and CDR2 SMNVEV (reference sequence). CDR3 in amino acids: CASSPRGYSNQPQHF. DNA for the CDR3: TGTGCCAGCAGTCCCCGGGGGTATAGCAATCAGCCCCAGCATTTT.

This clonotype was counted between two and nine times. The chain couples TRBV3-1 to TRBJ1-1; possibly TRBD1 for D (5 bases). Looked up from germline, CDR1 is LGHDT and CDR2 is YNNKEL (reference sequence). This CDR3 has 13 residues. The V and J ends lost 5 bases and 2 bases respectively, with 9 bases between them. The CDR3 sequence is CASSTRDNTEAFF. The CDR3 nucleotides are TGTGCCAGCAGCACCAGGGATAACACTGAAGCTTTCTTT. The full variable domain, with the rest looked up from reference TRBV3-1 and TRBJ1-1, is DTAVSQTPKYLVTQMGNDKSIKCEQNLGHDTMYWYKQDSKKFLKIMFSYNNKELIINETVPNRFSPKSPDKAHLNLHINSLELGDSAVYFCASSTRDNTEAFFGQGTRLTVV.

This clonotype was recorded many times. V usage is TRBV27 and J usage is TRBJ2-7; TRBD1 agrees at 7 bases. Trimming cost V 6 bases and J 4 bases; bases outside gene matches: 12. The CDR3 loop spans 15 amino acids. The germline V gene has CDR1 MNHEY and CDR2 SMNVEV (reference sequence). Written as DNA, the CDR3 is TGTGCCAGCAGCCGGCGACAGGGAGCAGAATACGAGCAGTACTTC. This encodes CASSRRQGAEYEQYF.

The chain links TRBV4-2 to TRBJ1-2, with a tentative D call TRBD1 (5 bases). The V end was cut by 0 bases, the J end by 8 bases, with 10 bases between. From germline, CDR1 is LGHNA and CDR2 YNFKEQ. The CDR3 runs 13 residues. The CDR3 loop is CASSQDWRDGYTF. The CDR3 coding sequence is TGTGCCAGCAGCCAAGATTGGAGGGACGGCTACACCTTC.

This clonotype turned up a few times. The V and J genes are TRBV7-8 and TRBJ2-7, with TRBD1 matching over 8 bases. V shed 1 base, J shed 5 bases, and the junction held 4 bases outside the gene matches. Germline V gene lookup returns CDR1 SGHVS and CDR2 FQNEAQ. CDR3 length: 14 residues. The CDR3 spells CASSLDLDRDEQYV. The CDR3 DNA reads TGTGCCAGCAGCTTAGATTTGGACAGGGACGAGCAGTACGTC.